This TCR beta chain was found in a study of tissue T cells after allogeneic stem cell transplantation. Study results and caveats: Sampling depth was limited, and the cohort was small and clinically varied.

Time point noted: mouse harvest day 14 after allogeneic transplant. Mouse grafts combined 10^7 T-cell-depleted bone marrow cells with 10^6 splenic CD5+ T cells. Tissues came from B6→BALB/c major-mismatch GVHD mice at day 7 or 14. The method was immunoSEQ multiplex PCR; TCRdb's version includes in-frame clones alone and lacks a portion of them. Of 2,500 to 3,500 clones in the sample, around 50% were seen once. Note on this clone: No antigen is known for it. Gene names are the mouse ones.

The sequencing input was gut tissue. The origin of this receptor is a female BALB/c mouse given C57BL/6 T cells with graft-versus-host disease after an allogeneic hematopoietic cell transplant.

The CDR3 sequence is CASRTGGGYEQYF. The part of the CDR3 DNA that was read is TGTGCCAGCCGGACTGGGGGGGGATATGAACAGTAC. The rearrangement links TRBV13-3 to TRBJ2-7, with TRBD2 matching 12 bases. The DNA ends 1 residue before the CDR3 does, and the rest of the CDR3 is filled in from the germline J gene. The length of the CDR3 is 13 residues. The germline V gene has CDR1 NNHDY and CDR2 SYVADS. J was trimmed by 4 bases and V by 7 bases; bases with no gene match: 3.